Following are 23 T cell receptor beta chains from one sample sequenced in a study of blood T cell repertoires in COVID-19. Clones were read by immunoSEQ multiplex PCR, and TCRdb kept only the in-frame ones, dropping some. This table has under 200,000 clones, 76% appearing once. The specimen sequenced was peripheral blood. The receptors shown here come from a woman at least 80 years old with acute or convalescent COVID-19.

The chain uses TRBV6-5 and TRBJ1-3, with a possible D match to TRBD1 (6 bases). Per the germline V gene, CDR1 is MNHEY and CDR2 is SVGAGI. V was cut by 3 bases and J by 2 bases, with 11 bases left in between. This CDR3 has 15 amino acids. The CDR3 sequence is CASSYEGVPGNTIYF. The DNA for the CDR3 is TGTGCCAGCAGTTATGAGGGGGTGCCTGGAAACACCATATATTTT.

This chain joins TRBV5-1 and TRBJ2-5; 11 bases are a match to TRBD2. This CDR3 has 16 amino acids. Trimming took 3 bases from V and 5 from J; bases not matched to a gene: 9. Per the germline V gene, CDR1 is SGHRS and CDR2 is YFSETQ. CDR3 loop: CASSSSSGGYMETQYF. The CDR3 DNA is TGCGCCAGCAGCTCCTCTAGCGGGGGGTATATGGAGACCCAGTACTTC.

The chain employs TRBV19 and TRBJ2-7, with D possibly TRBD2 on 5 matching bases. CDR1 and CDR2 (germline): LNHDA, SQIVND (reference sequence). V lost 6 bases and J lost 2, with 11 bases in between. CDR3 length: 13 amino acids. DNA for the CDR3: TGTGCCAGTAGAGAGGGCGCAACCTACGAGCAGTACTTC. It yields the protein CASREGATYEQYF. Complete variable domain (other parts from reference TRBV19 and TRBJ2-7): DGGITQSPKYLFRKEGQNVTLSCEQNLNHDAMYWYRQDPGQGLRLIYYSQIVNDFQKGDIAEGYSVSREKKESFPLTVTSAQKNPTAFYLCASREGATYEQYFGPGTRLTVT.

This clone has more than one count but fewer than ten. The chain combines TRBV7-8 with TRBJ1-5, with D possibly being TRBD1 (6 bases). Germline V CDR1 and CDR2: SGHVS, FQNEAQ. This CDR3 region has 17 residues. Trimming took off 0 bases at V and 3 bases at J, with 15 bases between the two ends. In nucleotides, the CDR3 is TGTGCCAGCAGCTTAGCATTTCAAGGGGACATCAATCAGCCCCAGCATTTT. It is translated as CASSLAFQGDINQPQHF.

The chain has TRBV2 and TRBJ1-5; 8 nucleotides align to TRBD1. CDR1 SNHLY and CDR2 FYNNEI come from the germline V gene. The CDR3 runs 14 residues. The J segment lost 5 bases and the V segment lost 6 bases, leaving 6 bases of the junction unmatched. DNA of the CDR3: TGTGCCAGCAGCGACAGGGGATCGGATCAGCCCCAGCATTTT. Protein sequence: CASSDRGSDQPQHF.

This chain joins TRBV19 and TRBJ1-5; possibly TRBD1 for D (5 bases). Germline V gene data show CDR1 as LNHDA and CDR2 as SQIVND (reference sequence). This CDR3 has 15 residues. The V gene lost 8 bases and the J gene lost 2 bases, with 16 bases spanning the gap. The CDR3 spells CASSRQGFGNQPQHF. The CDR3 DNA reads TGTGCCAGTTCGAGGCAGGGTTTCGGCAATCAGCCCCAGCATTTT.

The rearrangement links TRBV5-6 to TRBJ1-4; a weak D match, TRBD1 (5 bases). Between the trimmed V and J ends, which lost 0 bases and 6 bases, there was a span of 6 bases. Germline loops: CDR1 SGHDT, CDR2 YYEEEE. CDR3 length: 13 residues. In DNA form, the CDR3 reads TGTGCCAGCAGCTTGGCAGGGCATGAAAAACTGTTTTTT. This encodes CASSLAGHEKLFF. Full variable domain (outside the CDR3, taken from reference TRBV5-6 and TRBJ1-4): DAGVTQSPTHLIKTRGQQVTLRCSPKSGHDTVSWYQQALGQGPQFIFQYYEEEERQRGNFPDRFSGHQFPNYSSELNVNALLLGDSALYLCASSLAGHEKLFFGSGTQLSVL.

The genes are TRBV18 and TRBJ2-1; D is uncertain. Between the trimmed V and J ends, which lost 3 bases and 9 bases, there was a span of 21 bases. The CDR3 length is 16 residues. Germline V lookup: CDR1 KGHSH, CDR2 LQKENI. The CDR3 sequence: CASSPGAGNVIPEQFF. In nucleotides, the CDR3 is TGTGCCAGCTCACCGGGTGCAGGAAACGTTATTCCTGAGCAGTTCTTC.

The rearrangement links TRBV18 to TRBJ1-1; 9 positions agree with TRBD1. This CDR3 region has 16 residues. V dropped 2 bases and J dropped 4; count of bases not matched to a gene: 8. Germline CDR1 reads KGHSH; CDR2 reads LQKENI. CDR3 protein: CASSPDPGQGGTEAFF. As DNA, the CDR3 is TGTGCCAGCTCACCAGACCCGGGACAGGGAGGCACTGAAGCTTTCTTT. Together with reference TRBV18 and TRBJ1-1, the CDR3 gives the full variable domain: NAGVMQNPRHLVRRRGQEARLRCSPMKGHSHVYWYRQLPEEGLKFMVYLQKENIIDESGMPKERFSAEFPKEGPSILRIQQVVRGDSAAYFCASSPDPGQGGTEAFFGQGTRLTVV.

The J gene is TRBJ1-3, the V gene TRBV13, with a possible D match to TRBD1 (5 bases). The ends were cut back, 2 bases at V and 0 bases at J, with 17 bases in the middle. Germline CDR1 PRHDT, CDR2 FYEKMQ (reference sequence). This CDR3 is built from 18 residues. This chain's CDR3 is CASSLNRGGPISGNTIYF. The CDR3 nucleotides are TGTGCCAGCAGCTTAAATCGGGGGGGACCGATCTCTGGAAACACCATATATTTT.

This chain uses TRBV5-6 with TRBJ2-7, with 10 bases matching TRBD1. This CDR3 comprises 14 residues. Trimming took 3 bases from V and 4 from J; bases not matched to a gene: 4. Germline V gene lookup returns CDR1 SGHDT and CDR2 YYEEEE. CDR3: CASSWDRGTYEQYF. The DNA for the CDR3 is TGTGCCAGCAGCTGGGACAGGGGAACGTACGAGCAGTACTTC. The entire variable domain, with the rest obtained from reference TRBV5-6 and TRBJ2-7, is as follows: DAGVTQSPTHLIKTRGQQVTLRCSPKSGHDTVSWYQQALGQGPQFIFQYYEEEERQRGNFPDRFSGHQFPNYSSELNVNALLLGDSALYLCASSWDRGTYEQYFGPGTRLTVT.

The chain recombines TRBV27 with TRBJ1-4; D is possibly TRBD1 (5 bases). CDR3 length: 15 amino acids. The V gene lost 5 bases and the J gene lost 8 bases, with 18 bases spanning the gap. Germline CDR1 MNHEY, CDR2 SMNVEV (reference sequence). Here the CDR3 reads CASSGGLGLEEKLFF. The CDR3 nucleotides are TGTGCCAGCAGTGGGGGACTTGGGCTAGAGGAAAAACTGTTTTTT.

The V call is TRBV5-1, the J call TRBJ1-3; possible D gene TRBD1, 5 bases. Trimming cost V 2 bases and J 0 bases, with 9 bases left between them. This CDR3 has 15 residues. Germline values: CDR1 SGHRS, CDR2 YFSETQ. DNA for the CDR3: TGCGCCAGCAGCTTCGCAGGGCTCTCTGGAAACACCATATATTTT. Amino acids: CASSFAGLSGNTIYF. The full variable domain, rest sourced from reference TRBV5-1 and TRBJ1-3, is KAGVTQTPRYLIKTRGQQVTLSCSPISGHRSVSWYQQTPGQGLQFLFEYFSETQRNKGNFPGRFSGRQFSNSRSEMNVSTLELGDSALYLCASSFAGLSGNTIYFGEGSWLTVV.

The rearrangement joins TRBV28 to TRBJ2-1; no clear D. V was shortened by 2 bases and J by 8 bases, with 4 bases between the two germline ends. This CDR3 has 11 amino acids. Germline lookup yields CDR1 MDHEN and CDR2 SYDVKM. The CDR3 is CASSLGDEQFF. For the CDR3, the DNA is TGTGCCAGCAGTTTAGGAGATGAGCAGTTCTTC.

The chain links TRBV30 to TRBJ1-2; possibly TRBD1 for D (6 bases). The CDR3 has 12 residues. Germline V lookup: CDR1 GTSNPN, CDR2 SVGIG (reference sequence). V lost 5 bases and J lost 4, with 11 bases in between. In DNA, the CDR3 is TGTGCCTGGTCACAGGGCGGCTATGGCTACACCTTC. Protein sequence: CAWSQGGYGYTF.

J is TRBJ1-1 and V is TRBV19; 8 bases line up with TRBD1. The CDR3 spans 18 residues. The junction had 16 bases not matched to a gene; V was cut back by 6 bases and J by 1 base. Per germline, CDR1 LNHDA and CDR2 SQIVND (reference sequence). CDR3: CASSPRARGLWGNTEAFF. The CDR3, as DNA: TGTGCCAGTAGCCCTCGGGCCAGGGGGCTATGGGGGAACACTGAAGCTTTCTTT.

Written as DNA, the CDR3 is TGTGCCAGCAGCCGGGGGAGTCCCTACGAGCAGTACTTC. This codes for CASSRGSPYEQYF. The chain combines TRBV12-3 or TRBV12-4 with TRBJ2-7; D is perhaps TRBD2 (6 bases). Deletions cut 6 bases from V and 2 bases from J, with 11 bases between. This CDR3 is 13 amino acids long.

The rearrangement links TRBV9 to TRBJ1-5; 8 bases fit TRBD1. V shed 1 base, J shed 5 bases, and the junction held 8 bases outside the gene matches. The CDR3 loop spans 16 amino acids. Germline CDR1 reads SGDLS; CDR2 reads YYNGEE. DNA for the CDR3: TGTGCCAGCAGCGTATCCAGGGGGCTTAGGGATCAGCCCCAGCATTTT. Amino acids: CASSVSRGLRDQPQHF.

The chain carries TRBV7-2 and TRBJ2-2; TRBD1 might be the D (5 bases). The CDR3 runs to 17 residues. The germline gives CDR1 SGHTA, CDR2 FQGNSA. Trimming removed 5 bases from V and 2 bases from J, with 18 bases in between. DNA of the CDR3: TGTGCCAGCAGCCCACGACAGATGACCCGAAACACCGGGGAGCTGTTTTTT. It yields the protein CASSPRQMTRNTGELFF.

V is TRBV5-1 and J is TRBJ2-7; 13 bases map to TRBD2. CDR1 SGHRS and CDR2 YFSETQ come from the germline V gene. The CDR3 contains 16 residues. The ends lost 4 bases at V and 4 bases at J; junction bases unmatched: 8. DNA for the CDR3: TGCGCCAGCAGCCGAGGGACTAGCGGGGAGACATACGAGCAGTACTTC. Encoded protein: CASSRGTSGETYEQYF. Full variable domain (remainder filled in from reference TRBV5-1 and TRBJ2-7): KAGVTQTPRYLIKTRGQQVTLSCSPISGHRSVSWYQQTPGQGLQFLFEYFSETQRNKGNFPGRFSGRQFSNSRSEMNVSTLELGDSALYLCASSRGTSGETYEQYFGPGTRLTVT.

Here the CDR3 DNA reads TGTGCCAGCAGCGCAGGACACGGAAACACTGAAGCTTTCTTT. It codes for CASSAGHGNTEAFF. V gene TRBV2 combines with J gene TRBJ1-1; weak D call: TRBD1 (5 bases). Per the germline V gene, CDR1 is SNHLY and CDR2 is FYNNEI. V was clipped by 6 bases and J by 2 bases, with 13 bases between them. This CDR3 comprises 14 residues.

This chain joins TRBV7-9 and TRBJ1-6; TRBD1 agrees at 10 bases. Trimming removed 2 bases from V and 9 bases from J; junction bases left unmatched: 7. Germline V CDR1 and CDR2: SEHNR, FQNEAQ (reference sequence). This CDR3 is built from 16 residues. The chain's CDR3 is CASSLSGTGAGSPLHF. The CDR3, as DNA: TGTGCCAGCAGCTTATCGGGGACAGGGGCAGGTTCACCCCTCCACTTT. The full variable domain, completed using reference TRBV7-9 and TRBJ1-6, is DTGVSQNPRHKITKRGQNVTFRCDPISEHNRLYWYRQTLGQGPEFLTYFQNEAQLEKSRLLSDRFSAERPKGSFSTLEIQRTEQGDSAMYLCASSLSGTGAGSPLHFGNGTRLTVT.

The chain combines TRBV19 with TRBJ2-7; the match to TRBD1 covers 7 bases. This CDR3 has 15 residues. J lost 2 bases, V lost 1 base, and 5 bases had no gene match. The V gene's germline CDR1 is LNHDA and CDR2 SQIVND (reference sequence). The CDR3 reads CASSIANTGAYEQYF. The CDR3 DNA is TGTGCCAGTAGTATAGCAAATACAGGGGCCTACGAGCAGTACTTC.